This T cell receptor beta chain was found in a study of T-cell reconstitution after alpha-beta-depleted transplantation in children. General study findings and limits: Newly made T cells mostly supplied T-cell counts and diversity one year after transplant. Some patients showed high day-60 TCRbeta diversity, which derived from surviving recipient T cells and thymic progenitors.

During its preparation, the TCRbeta library received unique molecular identifiers. A single record per CDR3 protein comes from TCRdb applying MiXCR to the PCR reads. The sample records 250,000 to 300,000 distinct CDR3 sequences, approximately 7.3% being singletons. This CDR3 comprises 13 residues. Deletions cut 6 bases from V and 0 bases from J, with 7 bases between. Germline lookup yields CDR1 ENHRY and CDR2 SYGVKD. This clonotype was seen repeatedly, ten times or more. The target antigen is unknown. The rearrangement links TRBV10-3 to TRBJ2-3; maybe TRBD2 (5 bases). Sample: peripheral blood, taken 360 days after TCRalphabeta/CD19-depleted stem cell transplant. This receptor was taken from a female patient aged 2-10 years who had a stem cell transplant for Fanconi anemia, so the T cells may come from the graft donor. In nucleotides, the CDR3 is TGTGCCATCAGCAGGACTAGCACAGATACGCAGTATTTT. The encoded protein is CAISRTSTDTQYF.